The clone carrying this T cell receptor (beta chain) was found a few times. Healthy Caucasians made up all donors. The CDR3 has 12 amino acids. Per the germline V gene, CDR1 is KGHDR and CDR2 is SFDVKD. V lost 5 bases to trimming and J lost 7 bases, with 8 bases between them. This sample is part of a study of identical twins. TCRdb fed the 5' RACE reads into MiXCR, producing one record per CDR3 protein. The data hold 450,000 to 650,000 distinct CDR3 sequences, with about 15% observed a single time. This same sample was also part of a study on yellow fever vaccine responses in identical twins.

V usage is TRBV24-1 and J usage is TRBJ2-1; no definite D call. This TCR was sampled from a woman aged 18 to 35 in good health. Sequences were obtained from CD4+ T cells sorted from blood. CDR3 residues: CATSALGNEQFF. DNA for the CDR3: TGTGCCACCAGTGCTCTAGGTAATGAGCAGTTCTTC.